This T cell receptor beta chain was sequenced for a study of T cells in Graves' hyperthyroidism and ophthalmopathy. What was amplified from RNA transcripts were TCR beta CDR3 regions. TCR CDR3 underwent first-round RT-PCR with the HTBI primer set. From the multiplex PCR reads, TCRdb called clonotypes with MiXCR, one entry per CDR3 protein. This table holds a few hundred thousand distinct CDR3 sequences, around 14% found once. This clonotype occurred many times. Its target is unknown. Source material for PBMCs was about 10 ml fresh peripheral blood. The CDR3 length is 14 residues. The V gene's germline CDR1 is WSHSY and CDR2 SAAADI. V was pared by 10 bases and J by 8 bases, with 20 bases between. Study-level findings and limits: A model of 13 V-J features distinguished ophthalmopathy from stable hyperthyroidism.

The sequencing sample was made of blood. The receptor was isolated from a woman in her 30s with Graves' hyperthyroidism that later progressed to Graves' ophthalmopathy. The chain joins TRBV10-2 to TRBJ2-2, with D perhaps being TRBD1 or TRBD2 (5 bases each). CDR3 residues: CAILPGTQGGELFF. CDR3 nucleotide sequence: TGCGCCATCCTCCCCGGGACCCAGGGAGGGGAGCTGTTTTTT.